This T cell receptor beta chain was identified during a study of blood T cell repertoires in COVID-19. Background on the study: Collection of acute and convalescent COVID-19 samples took place in the United States, Italy and Spain.

Original handling: Reference gene primers were amplified, and this amplification served to estimate nucleated cell counts. Clones were sequenced by immunoSEQ multiplex PCR, and TCRdb holds only the in-frame ones, with some missing. The V and J calls and clone size were taken over from that table, and D and trimming were inferred from the DNA. The sample shows around 180,000 clones, around 89% of them seen only once. This CDR3 spans 15 amino acids. V was cut by 0 bases and J by 4 bases, with 9 bases left in between. The germline CDR1 and CDR2 sequences are LGHNA and YSLEER. This receptor was taken from a man in his 60s with acute or convalescent COVID-19. This chain joins TRBV4-3 and TRBJ1-4; D may be TRBD1 (6 bases). Sequences were obtained from peripheral blood. The CDR3 sequence: CASSQEGGGNEKLFF. The CDR3 bases are TGCGCCAGCAGCCAAGAAGGGGGGGGTAATGAAAAACTGTTTTTT.